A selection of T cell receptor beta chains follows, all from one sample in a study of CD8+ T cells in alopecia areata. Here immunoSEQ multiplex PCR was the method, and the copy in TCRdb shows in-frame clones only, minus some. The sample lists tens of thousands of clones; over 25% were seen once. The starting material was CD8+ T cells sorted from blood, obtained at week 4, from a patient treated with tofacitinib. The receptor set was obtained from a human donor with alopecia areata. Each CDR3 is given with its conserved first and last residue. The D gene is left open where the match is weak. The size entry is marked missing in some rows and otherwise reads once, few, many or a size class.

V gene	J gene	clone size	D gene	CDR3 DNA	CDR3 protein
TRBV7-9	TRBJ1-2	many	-	TGTGCCAGCAGCTTAGCCGTGACGGATGGCTACACCTTC	CASSLAVTDGYTF
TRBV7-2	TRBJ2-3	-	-	TGTGCCAGCAGCTTCGGACCTAACACAGATACGCAGTATTTT	CASSFGPNTDTQYF
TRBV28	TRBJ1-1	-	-	TGTGCCAGCACCCCCGAAGGGACCCGGAACACTGAAGCTTTCTTT	CASTPEGTRNTEAFF
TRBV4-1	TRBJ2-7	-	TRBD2	TGCGCCAGCAGCCAAGGGACTAGCGCCTTCTACGAGCAGTACTTC	CASSQGTSAFYEQYF
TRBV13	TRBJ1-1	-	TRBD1	TGTGCCAGCAGCTGGGGGACAGCCAACACTGAAGCTTTCTTT	CASSWGTANTEAFF
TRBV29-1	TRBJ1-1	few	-	TGCAGCGTTGTGGGTGAGGACACTGAAGCTTTCTTT	CSVVGEDTEAFF
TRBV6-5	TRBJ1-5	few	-	TGTGCCAGCAGTGCATCGGCGGGAGGGGATCAGCCCCAGCATTTT	CASSASAGGDQPQHF
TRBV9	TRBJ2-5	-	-	TGTGCCAGCAGCGGCGAGGGAGGAGAGACCCAGTACTTC	CASSGEGGETQYF
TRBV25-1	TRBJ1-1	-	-	TGTGCCAGCAGTGCCAGGGGCGCGGGCACTGAAGCTTTCTTT	CASSARGAGTEAFF
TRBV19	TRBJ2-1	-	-	TGTGCCAGTAGTGTTAGAGGGGTTTACAATGAGCAGTTCTTC	CASSVRGVYNEQFF
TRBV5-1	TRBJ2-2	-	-	TGCGCCAGCAGCGCTGGGAGTTCCGGGGAGCTGTTTTTT	CASSAGSSGELFF
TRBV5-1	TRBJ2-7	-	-	TGCGCCAGCAGCCCTGCCTACGAGCAGTACTTC	CASSPAYEQYF
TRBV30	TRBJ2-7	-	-	TGTGCCTGGGGGAGTTACGAGCAGTACTTC	CAWGSYEQYF
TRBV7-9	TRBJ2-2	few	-	TGTGCCAGCAGCATCAGCCGGGGGCAAGGCACCGGGGAGCTGTTTTTT	CASSISRGQGTGELFF
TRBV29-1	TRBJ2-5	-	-	TGCAGCGTTTTCCAAGAGACCCAGTACTTC	CSVFQETQYF
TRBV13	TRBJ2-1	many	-	TGTGCCAGCAGCTTAGGCCTCGAGGGGGGTAGCTCCTACAATGAGCAGTTCTTC	CASSLGLEGGSSYNEQFF
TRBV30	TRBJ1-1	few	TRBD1	TGTGCCTGGAGGGAGATAGGGACAGGGGTCCCACCGCCTGAAGCTTTCTTT	CAWREIGTGVPPPEAFF
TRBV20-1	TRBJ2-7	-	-	TGCAGTGCCGGGGAGCAGTACTTC	CSAGEQYF
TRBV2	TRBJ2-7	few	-	TGTGCCAGCAGCTATATAGCGGAACCGAACTACGAGCAGTACTTC	CASSYIAEPNYEQYF
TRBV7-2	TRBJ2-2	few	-	TGTGCCAGCAGCTCGAGGACCATGACTTACACCGGGGAGCTGTTTTTT	CASSSRTMTYTGELFF
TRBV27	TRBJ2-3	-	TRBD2	TGTGCCAGCAGTTTCTCGGGCGGGAGATCGACAGATACGCAGTATTTT	CASSFSGGRSTDTQYF
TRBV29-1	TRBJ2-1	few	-	TGCAGCGTTGACCCGGGACGCCGTAGGAGCGATGAGCAGTTCTTC	CSVDPGRRRSDEQFF
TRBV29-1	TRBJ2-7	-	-	TGCAGCGTTGAGGGGGAGAGCTCCTACGAGCAGTACTTC	CSVEGESSYEQYF
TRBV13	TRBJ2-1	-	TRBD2	TGTGCCAGCAGCCTAGAGGGCCTAGCGGGAGGGTCCAATGAGCAGTTCTTC	CASSLEGLAGGSNEQFF
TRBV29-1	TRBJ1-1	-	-	TGCAGCGTTGAAGATCGGAGTGGAGGCACTGAAGCTTTCTTT	CSVEDRSGGTEAFF
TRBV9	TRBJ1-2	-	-	TGTGCCAGCAGCGACGGGTCCGGGGGCTACACCTTC	CASSDGSGGYTF
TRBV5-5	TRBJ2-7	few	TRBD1	TGTGCCAGCAGCCCCGGGACAGGGGGCTACGAGCAGTACTTC	CASSPGTGGYEQYF
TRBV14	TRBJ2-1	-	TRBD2	TGTGCCAGCAGCCAAGATAGCGGGGGTTCGGGTGAGCAGTTCTTC	CASSQDSGGSGEQFF
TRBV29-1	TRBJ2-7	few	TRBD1	TGCAGCGCCTCGGACAGGGAAGAGCAGTACTTC	CSASDREEQYF
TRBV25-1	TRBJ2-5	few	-	TGTGCCAGCAGTGAATTAGGGAGAGGCGAGACCCAGTACTTC	CASSELGRGETQYF
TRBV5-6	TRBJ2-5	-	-	TGTGCCAGCAGCGCCCCGGGAGAGACCCAGTACTTC	CASSAPGETQYF
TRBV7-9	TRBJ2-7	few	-	TGTGCCAGCAGCTTAGGTGCGCATCCCTACGAGCAGTACTTC	CASSLGAHPYEQYF
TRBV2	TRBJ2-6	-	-	TGTGCCAGCAGTAGAGGGCCCTCTGGGGCCAACGTCCTGACTTTC	CASSRGPSGANVLTF
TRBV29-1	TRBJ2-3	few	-	TGCAGCGTTGAAACCTCCGACATGTATACGCAGTATTTT	CSVETSDMYTQYF
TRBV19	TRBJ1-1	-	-	TGTGCCAGTAGTTTCGGGGGGACTGAAGCTTTCTTT	CASSFGGTEAFF
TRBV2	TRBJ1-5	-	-	TGTGCCAGCAGGTGGGGCAGGGATAGGGATCAGCCCCAGCATTTT	CASRWGRDRDQPQHF
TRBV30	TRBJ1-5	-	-	TGTGCCTGGAGTTCGGGCATTAGCAATCAGCCCCAGCATTTT	CAWSSGISNQPQHF
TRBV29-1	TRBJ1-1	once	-	TGCAGCGTTGTTTACACTGAAGCTTTCTTT	CSVVYTEAFF
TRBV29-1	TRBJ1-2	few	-	TGCAGCGTTGAAGGGGACGGACAGTTAGGGAGATGGGGCTACACCTTC	CSVEGDGQLGRWGYTF
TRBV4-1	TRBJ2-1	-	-	TGCGCCAGCAGCCGGGTACAGAGCTCCTACAATGAGCAGTTCTTC	CASSRVQSSYNEQFF
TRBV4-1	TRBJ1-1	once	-	TGCGCCAGCAGCATGGGAAGGGGAGCTGAAGCTTTCTTT	CASSMGRGAEAFF
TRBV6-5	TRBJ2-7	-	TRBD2	TGTGCCAGCAGTTCGGGTCTAGCGGGGATCTACTACGAGCAGTACTTC	CASSSGLAGIYYEQYF
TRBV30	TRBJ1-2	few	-	TGTGCCTGGGACTCGTTCCCTACGTTCACCTTC	CAWDSFPTFTF
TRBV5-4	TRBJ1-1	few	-	TGTGCCAGCAGCTTGGCGGGGGACACTGAAGCTTTCTTT	CASSLAGDTEAFF
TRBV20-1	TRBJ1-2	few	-	TGCAGTGCTATCCGGGACAATGGCTACACCTTC	CSAIRDNGYTF
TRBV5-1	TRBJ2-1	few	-	TGCGCCAGCAGCCAGGAAGGCGACAATGAGCAGTTCTTC	CASSQEGDNEQFF
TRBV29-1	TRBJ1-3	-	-	TGCAGCGTTGATGAGGGCTCTGGAAACACCATATATTTT	CSVDEGSGNTIYF
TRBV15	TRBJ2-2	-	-	TGTGCCACCAGCAGAGGTCGGGGGACGGGAGTCGGGGAGCTGTTTTTT	CATSRGRGTGVGELFF
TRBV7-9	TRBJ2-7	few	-	TGTGCCAGCAGCACCGGAGTCTACGAGCAGTACTTC	CASSTGVYEQYF
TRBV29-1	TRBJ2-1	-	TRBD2	TGCAGCGTTGCACTAGCGGGGTACAATGAGCAGTTCTTC	CSVALAGYNEQFF
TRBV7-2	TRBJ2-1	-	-	TGTGCCAGCAGCACCGCCCCCGCATACAATGAGCAGTTCTTC	CASSTAPAYNEQFF
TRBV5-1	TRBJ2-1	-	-	TGCGCCAGCAGCATGGGGCGGTTGAGCTCCTACAATGAGCAGTTCTTC	CASSMGRLSSYNEQFF
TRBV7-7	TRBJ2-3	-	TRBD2	TGTGCCAGCAGCCTAGCGGGTATCACAGATACGCAGTATTTT	CASSLAGITDTQYF
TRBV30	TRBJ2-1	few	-	TGTGCCTGGAGTGCGGATGAGCTATATATGTTCTTC	CAWSADELYMFF
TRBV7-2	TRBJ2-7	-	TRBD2	TGTGCCAGCAGCTTAGCCCCCGCTAGCGGGCTGTACGAGCAGTACTTC	CASSLAPASGLYEQYF
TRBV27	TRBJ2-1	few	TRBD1	TGTGCCAGCAGTTTGGGACAGAACCCCTACAATGAGCAGTTCTTC	CASSLGQNPYNEQFF
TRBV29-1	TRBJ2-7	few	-	TGCAGCGTTGAGGCCGGGTGGGAGCAGTACTTC	CSVEAGWEQYF